A selection of T cell receptor beta chains follows, all from one sample in a study of response to subunit inactivated influenza vaccine. In TCRdb, the RT-PCR reads were re-called with MiXCR into one record per CDR3 protein. The data hold about 500,000 distinct CDR3 sequences, with approximately 7.7% observed a single time. The material sequenced was PBMCs from blood, taken less than 30 months after vaccination. Receptor source: a man between 50 and 70 years old who received an inactivated influenza vaccine. Each CDR3 is given with its conserved first and last residue. Each record gives: V gene, J gene, CDR3 length, D gene, clone size, CDR3 DNA, CDR3 protein. A D gene is named only where the DNA matches it firmly. Clone sizes are given selectively: once, few, many, or a class where the clone is expanded.

v_call: TRBV6-2/TRBV6-3; j_call: TRBJ2-2; cdr3_length: 17; d_call: TRBD1; clone_size: .; cdr3_nt: TGTGCCAGCAGTTACGAGCTGGGACAGGGGTACGCCGGGGAGCTGTTTTTT; cdr3_aa: CASSYELGQGYAGELFF
v_call: TRBV3-1; j_call: TRBJ2-5; cdr3_length: 16; d_call: .; clone_size: .; cdr3_nt: TGTGCCAGCAGCCGCAACCGGGACGTCGGGCAAGAGACCCAGTACTTC; cdr3_aa: CASSRNRDVGQETQYF
v_call: TRBV27; j_call: TRBJ2-3; cdr3_length: 19; d_call: TRBD2; clone_size: many; cdr3_nt: TGTGCCAGCAGTTCGAAGGGACTAGCGGGGGCCTATAGCACAGATACGCAGTATTTT; cdr3_aa: CASSSKGLAGAYSTDTQYF
v_call: TRBV7-7; j_call: TRBJ1-5; cdr3_length: 14; d_call: .; clone_size: many; cdr3_nt: TGTGCTAGCAGCTTGGGGGTGCGCAATCAGCCCCAGCATTTT; cdr3_aa: CASSLGVRNQPQHF
v_call: TRBV20-1; j_call: TRBJ1-1; cdr3_length: 14; d_call: .; clone_size: few; cdr3_nt: TGCAGTGCTAGAGGCTGGTCCATGAACACTGAAGCTTTCTTT; cdr3_aa: CSARGWSMNTEAFF
v_call: TRBV7-9; j_call: TRBJ2-1; cdr3_length: 16; d_call: TRBD2; clone_size: .; cdr3_nt: TGTGCCAGCAGCCCCAAAGGACTAGCGGCTTACAATGAGCAGTTCTTC; cdr3_aa: CASSPKGLAAYNEQFF
v_call: TRBV12-3/TRBV12-4; j_call: TRBJ1-4; cdr3_length: 14; d_call: .; clone_size: many; cdr3_nt: TGTGCCAGCAGTTTTGGTTCACCGGGTGAAAAACTGTTTTTT; cdr3_aa: CASSFGSPGEKLFF
v_call: TRBV27; j_call: TRBJ1-6; cdr3_length: 17; d_call: .; clone_size: few; cdr3_nt: TGTGCCAGCAGTTTATTGGCGACAGCTCGGGGTAATTCACCCCTCCACTTT; cdr3_aa: CASSLLATARGNSPLHF
v_call: TRBV5-1; j_call: TRBJ2-1; cdr3_length: 15; d_call: TRBD1; clone_size: many; cdr3_nt: TGCGCCAGCAGCTTGGGAGGACAGGGGACCAATGAGCAGTTCTTC; cdr3_aa: CASSLGGQGTNEQFF
v_call: TRBV9; j_call: TRBJ2-7; cdr3_length: 16; d_call: TRBD1; clone_size: .; cdr3_nt: TGTGCCAGCAGCGTCGGGGGACAGGGAGTTTACTACGAGCAGTACTTC; cdr3_aa: CASSVGGQGVYYEQYF
v_call: TRBV20-1; j_call: TRBJ2-1; cdr3_length: 14; d_call: .; clone_size: .; cdr3_nt: TGCAGTGCTTTGTCTAGTACCTCCTACAATGAGCAGTTCTTC; cdr3_aa: CSALSSTSYNEQFF
v_call: TRBV12-3/TRBV12-4; j_call: TRBJ1-5; cdr3_length: 15; d_call: .; clone_size: .; cdr3_nt: TGTGCCAGCAGTTTTAGACCCAGGGGCAATCAGCCCCAGCATTTT; cdr3_aa: CASSFRPRGNQPQHF
v_call: TRBV30; j_call: TRBJ2-4; cdr3_length: 16; d_call: TRBD1; clone_size: .; cdr3_nt: TGTGCCTGGAGGGAGGTCCCCGGGACAGGGGGAAACATTCAGTACTTC; cdr3_aa: CAWREVPGTGGNIQYF
v_call: TRBV29-1; j_call: TRBJ2-1; cdr3_length: 14; d_call: .; clone_size: few; cdr3_nt: TGCAGCGCCGACCGGACATGGACCTACAATGAGCAGTTCTTC; cdr3_aa: CSADRTWTYNEQFF
v_call: TRBV24-1; j_call: TRBJ2-3; cdr3_length: 16; d_call: TRBD1; clone_size: .; cdr3_nt: TGTGCCACCAGTGACAGAGGACAGGGCGGGGCAGATACGCAGTATTTT; cdr3_aa: CATSDRGQGGADTQYF
v_call: TRBV6-1; j_call: TRBJ1-1; cdr3_length: 15; d_call: TRBD1; clone_size: few; cdr3_nt: TGTGCCAGCATAATCTTTCAGGGGGCGGACACTGAAGCTTTCTTT; cdr3_aa: CASIIFQGADTEAFF
v_call: TRBV5-1; j_call: TRBJ1-4; cdr3_length: 15; d_call: .; clone_size: many; cdr3_nt: TGCGCCAGCAGCTTGGTACCCCAGACGGGTGAAAAACTGTTTTTT; cdr3_aa: CASSLVPQTGEKLFF
v_call: TRBV7-3; j_call: TRBJ2-5; cdr3_length: 16; d_call: .; clone_size: .; cdr3_nt: TGTGCCAGCAGGAAACGAGGGGGAGGGCCGGAAGAGACCCAGTACTTC; cdr3_aa: CASRKRGGGPEETQYF
v_call: TRBV3-1; j_call: TRBJ2-1; cdr3_length: 14; d_call: TRBD1; clone_size: .; cdr3_nt: TGTGCCAGCAGCCAAAAAGGGGGCAGGGATGAGCAGTTCTTC; cdr3_aa: CASSQKGGRDEQFF
v_call: TRBV12-3/TRBV12-4; j_call: TRBJ1-4; cdr3_length: 12; d_call: .; clone_size: .; cdr3_nt: TGTGCCAGCAGGCGGGGAGTGGAAAAACTGTTTTTT; cdr3_aa: CASRRGVEKLFF
v_call: TRBV6-1; j_call: TRBJ2-7; cdr3_length: 15; d_call: .; clone_size: few; cdr3_nt: TGTGCCAGCAGACAGACTCTTTTAAGCTCCTACGAGCAGTACTTC; cdr3_aa: CASRQTLLSSYEQYF
v_call: TRBV27; j_call: TRBJ2-3; cdr3_length: 15; d_call: .; clone_size: few; cdr3_nt: TGTGCCAGCAGTTTGAGAGTAGGTTTCACAGATACGCAGTATTTT; cdr3_aa: CASSLRVGFTDTQYF
v_call: TRBV4-3; j_call: TRBJ1-4; cdr3_length: 16; d_call: .; clone_size: few; cdr3_nt: TGCGCCAGCAGCCAAGGTTCTGGAAACCTCGGTGAAAAACTGTTTTTT; cdr3_aa: CASSQGSGNLGEKLFF
v_call: TRBV5-5; j_call: TRBJ2-1; cdr3_length: 13; d_call: .; clone_size: many; cdr3_nt: TGTGCCAGCAGCTTGGCCTTGTACAATGAGCAGTTCTTC; cdr3_aa: CASSLALYNEQFF
v_call: TRBV6-2/TRBV6-3; j_call: TRBJ2-7; cdr3_length: 14; d_call: .; clone_size: many; cdr3_nt: TGTGCCAGCAGTTATCAACAGACTTACTACGAGCAGTACTTC; cdr3_aa: CASSYQQTYYEQYF
v_call: TRBV13; j_call: TRBJ2-3; cdr3_length: 14; d_call: .; clone_size: many; cdr3_nt: TGTGCCAGCAGCTTAGGCCTAGGCACAGATACGCAGTATTTT; cdr3_aa: CASSLGLGTDTQYF
v_call: TRBV20-1; j_call: TRBJ2-7; cdr3_length: 14; d_call: .; clone_size: .; cdr3_nt: TGCAGTGCTAGAGGTGGGGGGGGGCCGACAGCGCGGTACTTC; cdr3_aa: CSARGGGGPTARYF
v_call: TRBV6-1; j_call: TRBJ2-7; cdr3_length: 15; d_call: TRBD2; clone_size: few; cdr3_nt: TGTGCCAGCAGTGATGCTGAGCGGGGGTCCTACGAGCAGTACTTC; cdr3_aa: CASSDAERGSYEQYF
v_call: TRBV6-5; j_call: TRBJ2-2; cdr3_length: 12; d_call: .; clone_size: many; cdr3_nt: TGTGCCAGCAGGGTGGAAACCGGGGAGCTGTTTTTT; cdr3_aa: CASRVETGELFF
v_call: TRBV20-1; j_call: TRBJ1-5; cdr3_length: 12; d_call: .; clone_size: many; cdr3_nt: TGCAGTGCTAGTCCAGGGAATCAGCCCCAGCATTTT; cdr3_aa: CSASPGNQPQHF
v_call: TRBV5-6; j_call: TRBJ2-7; cdr3_length: 13; d_call: TRBD1; clone_size: few; cdr3_nt: TGTGCCAGCAGTAAAGGACAGGGCTACGAGCAGTACTTC; cdr3_aa: CASSKGQGYEQYF
v_call: TRBV4-1; j_call: TRBJ1-1; cdr3_length: 13; d_call: TRBD1; clone_size: few; cdr3_nt: TGCGCCAGCAGCCAAGCGTCAGGACAGGGTGCTTTCTTT; cdr3_aa: CASSQASGQGAFF
v_call: TRBV12-3/TRBV12-4; j_call: TRBJ2-2; cdr3_length: 12; d_call: .; clone_size: .; cdr3_nt: TGTGCCAGCAGCTCTAACGGCGGGGAGCTGTTTTTT; cdr3_aa: CASSSNGGELFF
v_call: TRBV7-7; j_call: TRBJ2-2; cdr3_length: 14; d_call: .; clone_size: few; cdr3_nt: TGTGCCAGCAGCCAACGGCCTGAAATGGGGGAGCTGTTTTTT; cdr3_aa: CASSQRPEMGELFF
v_call: TRBV12-3/TRBV12-4; j_call: TRBJ2-7; cdr3_length: 16; d_call: TRBD2; clone_size: .; cdr3_nt: TGTGCCAGCAGTTTAACCCCACTAGCGGGAGGCTACGAGCAGTACTTC; cdr3_aa: CASSLTPLAGGYEQYF
v_call: TRBV27; j_call: TRBJ2-3; cdr3_length: 14; d_call: .; clone_size: many; cdr3_nt: TGTGCCAGTAACCGGGACTTCGACACAGATACGCAGTATTTT; cdr3_aa: CASNRDFDTDTQYF
v_call: TRBV3-1; j_call: TRBJ1-1; cdr3_length: 15; d_call: .; clone_size: .; cdr3_nt: TGTGCCAGCAGCCAGGCAGGACAGTTTTACACTGAAGCTTTCTTT; cdr3_aa: CASSQAGQFYTEAFF
v_call: TRBV9; j_call: TRBJ1-2; cdr3_length: 13; d_call: .; clone_size: many; cdr3_nt: TGTGCCAGCAGCGTAGACGACGCCTATGGCTACACCTTC; cdr3_aa: CASSVDDAYGYTF
v_call: TRBV18; j_call: TRBJ2-6; cdr3_length: 16; d_call: .; clone_size: .; cdr3_nt: TGTGCCAGCTCACCACGAAGGGGCTCTGGGGCCAACGTCCTGACTTTC; cdr3_aa: CASSPRRGSGANVLTF
v_call: TRBV7-2; j_call: TRBJ2-2; cdr3_length: 14; d_call: .; clone_size: .; cdr3_nt: TGTGCCAGCAGCCCGGCGGTGTTATCCGGGGAGCTGTTTTTT; cdr3_aa: CASSPAVLSGELFF
v_call: TRBV20-1; j_call: TRBJ1-2; cdr3_length: 14; d_call: .; clone_size: many; cdr3_nt: TGCAGTGCTAGAGATAAGGGGTGGTACTATGGCTACACCTTC; cdr3_aa: CSARDKGWYYGYTF
v_call: TRBV20-1; j_call: TRBJ1-2; cdr3_length: 10; d_call: .; clone_size: many; cdr3_nt: TGCAGTGCTAGAGAGCCCCCACCCACCTTC; cdr3_aa: CSAREPPPTF
v_call: TRBV24-1; j_call: TRBJ2-1; cdr3_length: 14; d_call: .; clone_size: few; cdr3_nt: TGTGCCACCAGTGATGGGGGTTACTACAAGGAGCAGTTCTTC; cdr3_aa: CATSDGGYYKEQFF
v_call: TRBV5-1; j_call: TRBJ2-2; cdr3_length: 16; d_call: TRBD2; clone_size: .; cdr3_nt: TGCGCCAGCAGCCCCTGGACTAGCGGGACCGCCGGGGAGCTGTTTTTT; cdr3_aa: CASSPWTSGTAGELFF
v_call: TRBV4-2; j_call: TRBJ2-1; cdr3_length: 18; d_call: TRBD2; clone_size: few; cdr3_nt: TGTGCCAGCAGCCAAGATTCGGGACTAGCGGGATCCTACAATGAGCAGTTCTTC; cdr3_aa: CASSQDSGLAGSYNEQFF
v_call: TRBV7-2; j_call: TRBJ1-1; cdr3_length: 12; d_call: .; clone_size: .; cdr3_nt: TGTGCCAGCAGCACGCGGACAGTTGAAGCTTTCTTT; cdr3_aa: CASSTRTVEAFF
v_call: TRBV5-1; j_call: TRBJ2-1; cdr3_length: 16; d_call: .; clone_size: many; cdr3_nt: TGCGCCAGCAGCTTTAGTGCGGGACGGTCCTACAATGAGCAGTTCTTC; cdr3_aa: CASSFSAGRSYNEQFF
v_call: TRBV4-2; j_call: TRBJ2-5; cdr3_length: 12; d_call: .; clone_size: .; cdr3_nt: TGTGCCAGCAGCCAAGCTTCTGGGACCCAGTACTTC; cdr3_aa: CASSQASGTQYF
v_call: TRBV10-3; j_call: TRBJ2-1; cdr3_length: 16; d_call: .; clone_size: few; cdr3_nt: TGTGCCATCAGTGAGGCCGCGAAAAGCACCTACAATGAGCAGTTCTTC; cdr3_aa: CAISEAAKSTYNEQFF
v_call: TRBV4-2; j_call: TRBJ1-2; cdr3_length: 16; d_call: .; clone_size: few; cdr3_nt: TGTGCCAGCAGCCAAGTCCGAGGGACAACTAACTATGGCTACACCTTC; cdr3_aa: CASSQVRGTTNYGYTF
v_call: TRBV6-2/TRBV6-3; j_call: TRBJ1-5; cdr3_length: 14; d_call: .; clone_size: few; cdr3_nt: TGTGCCAGCAGTTACTCTGGATACAATCAGCCCCAGCATTTT; cdr3_aa: CASSYSGYNQPQHF